This T cell receptor (beta chain) was profiled in a study of blood T cells in healthy people across ages. The CDR3 covers 14 residues. Germline assignment: CDR1 SGHVS and CDR2 FQNEAQ. Trimming left V 0 bases short and J 3 bases short, with 8 bases between. A second roughly 7 to 12 cycle PCR used barcoded and J-beta primers. Via MiXCR, TCRdb re-called the 5' RACE reads, giving one row per CDR3 protein. The sample includes more than 800,000 distinct CDR3 sequences, more than 25% of them seen just once. The origin of this receptor is a woman older than 75 in good health. The source material was blood. The chain joins TRBV7-8 to TRBJ1-1; no firm D call. In DNA form, the CDR3 reads TGTGCCAGCAGCTTAGCTATATCGGACACTGAAGCTTTCTTT. This codes for CASSLAISDTEAFF.